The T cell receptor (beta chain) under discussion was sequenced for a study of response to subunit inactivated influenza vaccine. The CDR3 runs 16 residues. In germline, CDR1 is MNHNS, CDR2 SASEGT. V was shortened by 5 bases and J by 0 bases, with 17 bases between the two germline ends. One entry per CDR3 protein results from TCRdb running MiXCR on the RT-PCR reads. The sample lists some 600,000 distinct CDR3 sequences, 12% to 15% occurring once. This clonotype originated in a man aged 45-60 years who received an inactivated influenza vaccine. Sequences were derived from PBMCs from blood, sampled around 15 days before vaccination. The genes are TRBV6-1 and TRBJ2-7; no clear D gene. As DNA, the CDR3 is TGTGCCAGCAGTCGCCCACCTACATCGAGCTCCTACGAGCAGTACTTC. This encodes CASSRPPTSSSYEQYF.